A single sample gave rise to the 5 T cell receptor beta chains below, sequenced in a study of shared clonotypes between healthy human individuals. The protocol was immunoSEQ multiplex PCR, while the TCRdb copy is restricted to in-frame clones and leaves out a portion. Among about 2.4 million clones listed, 90% to 95% were seen once. Sequencing input: naive CD4+ T cells from PBMCs. Described subset: CD45RA+ positively selected. These receptors came from a man aged 18 to 29 in good health. Some clones in this sample may be carry-over from other donors' samples.

This clone was found once. The chain carries TRBV7-3 and TRBJ2-2, with a possible D match to TRBD2 (6 bases). Per germline, CDR1 SGHTA and CDR2 FQGTGA. Between the trimmed V and J ends, which lost 0 bases and 4 bases, there was a span of 9 bases. The CDR3 is 15 residues long. This chain's CDR3 is CASSLTEGFTGELFF. CDR3 nucleotide sequence: TGTGCCAGCAGCTTAACGGAGGGCTTCACCGGGGAGCTGTTTTTT.

This sequence joins TRBV7-9 and TRBJ1-1; D call uncertain. Germline V lookup: CDR1 SEHNR, CDR2 FQNEAQ (reference sequence). Trimming took off 6 bases at V and 1 base at J, with 15 bases between the two ends. The length of the CDR3 is 15 residues. CDR3: CASSVVEFTNTEAFF. The CDR3 coding sequence is TGTGCCAGCAGTGTGGTGGAGTTCACGAACACTGAAGCTTTCTTT.

This chain joins TRBV28 and TRBJ1-5; the match to TRBD1 covers 7 bases. J lost 6 bases, V lost 6 bases, and 17 bases had no gene match. This CDR3 contains 17 residues. Germline CDR1 reads MDHEN; CDR2 reads SYDVKM. CDR3 region: CASSLGETGNMGQPQHF. CDR3 DNA: TGTGCCAGCAGCTTAGGGGAGACAGGGAACATGGGTCAGCCCCAGCATTTT.

The rearrangement links TRBV5-5 to TRBJ2-7; the D gene is possibly TRBD2 (5 bases). Trimming removed 5 bases at V and 3 bases at J, with 12 bases between. Looked up from germline, CDR1 is SGHKS and CDR2 is YYEKEE (reference sequence). The CDR3 covers 13 residues. The CDR3 loop reads CASSRLGGYEQYF. The CDR3 region has the DNA TGTGCCAGCAGTCGTCTCGGAGGCTACGAGCAGTACTTC.

The CDR3 here is CASSYPGLADYNEQFF. The CDR3 coding sequence is TGCGCCAGCAGCTATCCGGGACTAGCGGATTACAATGAGCAGTTCTTC. The chain recombines TRBV5-1 with TRBJ2-1; 11 positions agree with TRBD2. Unmatched junction bases numbered 6, after V lost 3 bases and J lost 4 bases. This CDR3 is built from 16 residues. Germline V gives CDR1 SGHRS, CDR2 YFSETQ.